Listed below are T cell receptor beta chains from one sample, sequenced in a study of blood T cell repertoires in COVID-19. Method: immunoSEQ multiplex PCR; TCRdb's copy keeps in-frame clones and lacks some. Here the sample spans about 300,000 clones, 88% being singletons. Specimen: peripheral blood. The source of these receptors is a woman younger than 45 who had recovered from COVID-19. Both conserved end residues are trimmed from each CDR3. The order of the fields is clone size, D gene, J gene, V gene, CDR3 protein. D genes are given only for firm matches. Not all rows give a size; the values are once, few, many and, for expanded clones, a class.

abundance: NA
d_gene: TRBD2
j_gene: TRBJ2-1
v_gene: TRBV24-1
CDR3aa: ATSDQTSGVSYNEQF

abundance: NA
d_gene: NA
j_gene: TRBJ2-3
v_gene: TRBV7-6
CDR3aa: ASSPATGEADTQY

abundance: NA
d_gene: NA
j_gene: TRBJ2-7
v_gene: TRBV2
CDR3aa: ASRVQGHEQY

abundance: NA
d_gene: TRBD1
j_gene: TRBJ1-5
v_gene: TRBV2
CDR3aa: ASSRSTGGGGQPQH

abundance: NA
d_gene: NA
j_gene: TRBJ1-2
v_gene: TRBV10-3
CDR3aa: AISDEVRRANYGYT

abundance: NA
d_gene: NA
j_gene: TRBJ1-2
v_gene: TRBV19
CDR3aa: ASSKYPGHRYGYT

abundance: NA
d_gene: TRBD1
j_gene: TRBJ1-1
v_gene: TRBV30
CDR3aa: AWRGRGMNTEAF

abundance: NA
d_gene: NA
j_gene: TRBJ1-1
v_gene: TRBV6-6
CDR3aa: ASSYGGLGMNTEAF

abundance: NA
d_gene: NA
j_gene: TRBJ2-6
v_gene: TRBV19
CDR3aa: ASSIPVTGANVLT

abundance: once
d_gene: TRBD2
j_gene: TRBJ2-5
v_gene: TRBV19
CDR3aa: ASSMLAGGPGTQY

abundance: NA
d_gene: NA
j_gene: TRBJ1-4
v_gene: TRBV5-4
CDR3aa: ASSLAGNLNEKLF

abundance: many
d_gene: TRBD2
j_gene: TRBJ2-5
v_gene: TRBV6-2/TRBV6-3
CDR3aa: ASSYVSGGHETQY

abundance: NA
d_gene: NA
j_gene: TRBJ1-2
v_gene: TRBV28
CDR3aa: AHREGFGYGYT

abundance: NA
d_gene: TRBD1
j_gene: TRBJ2-7
v_gene: TRBV18
CDR3aa: ASSPPGTGGYEQY

abundance: NA
d_gene: TRBD2
j_gene: TRBJ2-7
v_gene: TRBV10-3
CDR3aa: AISEGTGLAVYEQY

abundance: once
d_gene: TRBD2
j_gene: TRBJ2-5
v_gene: TRBV4-2
CDR3aa: ASSQVAGGSQETQY

abundance: NA
d_gene: TRBD1
j_gene: TRBJ1-2
v_gene: TRBV3-1/TRBV3-2
CDR3aa: ASSQLRPGTGLDYGYT

abundance: NA
d_gene: TRBD2
j_gene: TRBJ2-3
v_gene: TRBV5-4
CDR3aa: ASSLAVSGGPSTDTQY

abundance: few
d_gene: TRBD1
j_gene: TRBJ2-7
v_gene: TRBV14
CDR3aa: ASTNRDSRMGEQY

abundance: NA
d_gene: TRBD1
j_gene: TRBJ2-5
v_gene: TRBV18
CDR3aa: ASSPNAGGETQY